The T cell receptor beta chain described here comes from a study of blood T cell repertoires in COVID-19. In the study overall: Samples of COVID-19 (acute and convalescent) were obtained from the United States, Italy and Spain. The cDNA or gDNA used as material had been derived from T cells, B-cell-depleted T cells, or PBMCs.

Authors' analysis steps: Estimation of nucleated cell counts was performed using reference gene primer amplification. Profiled with immunoSEQ multiplex PCR; TCRdb holds only in-frame clones, not every one. That table supplies the V and J calls and clone size; D and trimming were determined from the DNA. Seen here are about 42,000 clones, 70% to 85% observed once, and the top ten hold 12%. Germline CDR1 reads MNHEY; CDR2 reads SVGAGI. Trimming removed 7 bases at V and 2 bases at J, with 11 bases between. The CDR3 runs to 13 residues. The sequence derives from a human donor in a cohort sampled during active COVID-19. The sequenced sample consisted of peripheral blood. The rearrangement uses TRBV6-5 and TRBJ1-1, with D possibly being TRBD1 (5 bases). The CDR3 reads CASMRTLNTEAFF. In nucleotides, the CDR3 is TGTGCCAGCATGAGGACACTCAACACTGAAGCTTTCTTT.